These T cell receptor beta chains were read from a single sample in a study of blood T cells in healthy people across ages. A single record per CDR3 protein comes from TCRdb applying MiXCR to the 5' RACE reads. The sample records roughly 800,000 distinct CDR3 sequences, roughly 25% being singletons. The sample was also reused in another study, on T cells of mothers and their children.

The sample was blood. These TCRs come from a boy between 10 and 17 years old in good health. The CDR3 runs from the conserved cysteine through the conserved F or W. The D gene is left open where the match is weak. Not every row has a clone size; where given, it reads once, few, many or a size class.

J,size,D,V,DNA,CDR3
TRBJ2-5,-,-,TRBV9,TGTGCCAGCAGCGTAGCTAGCGCCGAGACCCAGTACTTC,CASSVASAETQYF
TRBJ2-1,-,TRBD2,TRBV10-2,TGCGCCAGCATTAAGGGACTAGCGGGGTACAATGAGCAGTTCTTC,CASIKGLAGYNEQFF
TRBJ1-6,many,-,TRBV7-9,TGTGCCAGCACTCCCCCAGATAATTCACCCCTCCACTTT,CASTPPDNSPLHF
TRBJ2-3,-,-,TRBV4-3,TGCGCCAGCAGCCAAGGAGTGGGACTTGGGACAGATACGCAGTATTTT,CASSQGVGLGTDTQYF
TRBJ2-1,-,-,TRBV6-4,TGTGCCAGCAGTGCACAGGAAGGTTCCTACAATGAGCAGTTCTTC,CASSAQEGSYNEQFF
TRBJ1-2,few,TRBD1,TRBV7-2,TGTGCCAGCAGCACTCAGGGGGGGTCGGTCTATGGCTACACCTTC,CASSTQGGSVYGYTF
TRBJ2-7,-,TRBD1,TRBV7-9,TGTGCCGGCAGCCTATCCGGGACAGGGCAAAACGAGCAGTACTTC,CAGSLSGTGQNEQYF
TRBJ2-1,-,-,TRBV5-1,TGCGCCAGCAGCCAATACCGACTAAACAATGAGCAGTTCTTC,CASSQYRLNNEQFF
TRBJ2-4,many,-,TRBV5-6,TGTGCCAGCAGCTCCCGGACGGGCCGGGTTCAGTACTTC,CASSSRTGRVQYF
TRBJ2-5,-,-,TRBV15,TGTGCCACCAGCAGGACCCAAAGGGAGACCCAGTACTTC,CATSRTQRETQYF
TRBJ2-2,-,TRBD1,TRBV14,TGTGCCAGCAGCGGACAGGGGAAGATTGCCGGGGAGCTGTTTTTT,CASSGQGKIAGELFF
TRBJ2-7,-,TRBD2,TRBV28,TGTGCCAGCAGCCCAGCGGGGTTGGGCTACGAGCAGTACTTC,CASSPAGLGYEQYF
TRBJ2-4,few,-,TRBV12-3/TRBV12-4,TGTGCCAGCAGTTTAGGGCAGGGTTCCATTAACATTCAGTACTTC,CASSLGQGSINIQYF
TRBJ2-2,few,TRBD2,TRBV4-3,TGCGCCAGCAGCGCTAGCGGGGGGTTTACCGGGGAGCGGTTTTTT,CASSASGGFTGERFF
TRBJ1-4,few,-,TRBV27,TGTGCCAGCAGTATCTCCGGGGGGTTGCCTAATGAAAAACTGTTTTTT,CASSISGGLPNEKLFF
TRBJ1-2,-,-,TRBV9,TGTGCCAGCAGCGTAGACGGGGGCTCACGCTACACCTTC,CASSVDGGSRYTF
TRBJ2-5,few,TRBD2,TRBV5-1,TGCGCCAGCAGCTTGGGGGGACTACAAACCGAAGAGACCCAGTACTTC,CASSLGGLQTEETQYF
TRBJ1-1,-,-,TRBV7-2,TGTGCCAGCAGCTTAGGGAGCATAGGACAGCGGACGATGAACACTGAAGCTTTCTTT,CASSLGSIGQRTMNTEAFF
TRBJ2-2,once,-,TRBV24-1,TGTGCCACCAGTGATTTTTTCGGGGAGCTGTTTTTT,CATSDFFGELFF
TRBJ2-3,few,-,TRBV18,TGTGCCAGCTCACCTGGCTCGCAGGTGTACACAGATACGCAGTATTTT,CASSPGSQVYTDTQYF
TRBJ2-2,-,-,TRBV7-6,TGTGCCAGCAGCTTACGGGGACACCGGAACACCGGGGAGCTGTTTTTT,CASSLRGHRNTGELFF
TRBJ2-3,few,-,TRBV4-3,TGCGCCAGCAGCCAAATCGGGGAGTATACGCAGTATTTT,CASSQIGEYTQYF
TRBJ2-5,few,-,TRBV27,TGTGCCAGCAGGCCGGACGGGTCCACCAAGAAGACCCAGTACTTC,CASRPDGSTKKTQYF
TRBJ1-1,-,-,TRBV2,TGTGCCAGCAGTTATAATGTCGTGGGGGACACTGAAGCTTTCTTT,CASSYNVVGDTEAFF
TRBJ1-4,few,-,TRBV9,TGTGCCAGCAGCGACGGGACCGGATCAAATGAAAAACTGTTTTTT,CASSDGTGSNEKLFF
TRBJ1-4,-,-,TRBV6-2/TRBV6-3,TGTGCCAGCAGAACGAATGAAAAACTGTTTTTT,CASRTNEKLFF
TRBJ1-2,few,-,TRBV15,TGTGCCACCAGCAGAGAAATCAGGGAGCGACACGGCTACACCTTC,CATSREIRERHGYTF
TRBJ2-2,once,-,TRBV7-3,TGTGCCAGCAGCAAGGGGGGCCGGGGCACCGGGGAGCTGTTTTTT,CASSKGGRGTGELFF
TRBJ2-7,-,-,TRBV7-9,TGTGCCAGCAGCTCCACCGGGGCCCCAGGCGACGAGCAGTACTTC,CASSSTGAPGDEQYF
TRBJ1-4,few,TRBD1,TRBV29-1,TGCAGCGTTGCGGGACAGCTAAATGAAAAACTGTTTTTT,CSVAGQLNEKLFF
TRBJ2-7,-,-,TRBV7-9,TGTGCCAGCAGCCCACCAAAGAGGGCCGGAGGGGACTCCTACGAGCAGTACTTC,CASSPPKRAGGDSYEQYF
TRBJ2-7,-,-,TRBV12-3/TRBV12-4,TGTGCCAGCAGTTTAAGGTTACAGAAATACGAGCAGTACTTC,CASSLRLQKYEQYF
TRBJ1-1,-,TRBD1,TRBV19,TGTGCCAGTAGTATCGACAGGGGGAATGCTGAAGCTTTCTTT,CASSIDRGNAEAFF
TRBJ2-5,-,-,TRBV6-2/TRBV6-3,TGTGCCAGCACCGAGGGCCATTGGGAGACCCAGTACTTC,CASTEGHWETQYF
TRBJ2-6,once,-,TRBV19,TGTGCCAGTAGTAAATCCGGGTCTGGGGCCAACGTCCTGACTTTC,CASSKSGSGANVLTF
TRBJ2-4,-,TRBD1,TRBV27,TGTGCCAGCAGTTTATATAGGGGGCTCGGAAACATTCAGTACTTC,CASSLYRGLGNIQYF
TRBJ2-5,few,-,TRBV20-1,TGCAGTGCTAGACCCTCCCAACTAGTACGACAAGAGACCCAGTACTTC,CSARPSQLVRQETQYF
TRBJ2-7,-,-,TRBV9,TGTGCCAGCAGCGTAGCCCCCTCTACCTACGAGCAGTACTTC,CASSVAPSTYEQYF
TRBJ1-2,-,-,TRBV20-1,TGCAGTGCTAGACGGGACACCGCTAACTATGGCTACACCTTC,CSARRDTANYGYTF
TRBJ1-2,-,-,TRBV29-1,TGCAGCGTTGGCGACGGTGGCTACACCTTC,CSVGDGGYTF
TRBJ2-7,few,TRBD2,TRBV12-3/TRBV12-4,TGTGCCAGCAGACCTATAGTGGGGGGGTTCGAGCAGTACTTC,CASRPIVGGFEQYF
TRBJ2-1,-,TRBD2,TRBV4-2,TGTGCCAGCAGCCAAGAGTACGGTAGCGGGAGTTACAATGAGCAGTTCTTC,CASSQEYGSGSYNEQFF
TRBJ2-7,few,TRBD1,TRBV6-1,TGTGCCAGCACCGGGACAGCGGCCCTTTACGAGCAGTACTTC,CASTGTAALYEQYF
TRBJ2-6,few,-,TRBV20-1,TGCAGTGCGTACAGTTCCGGGAGTATAGGGGCCAACGTCCTGACTTTC,CSAYSSGSIGANVLTF
TRBJ2-7,few,TRBD1,TRBV10-3,TGTGCCATCAGTGGAATAAGGACAGGGGCCGAGCAGTACTTC,CAISGIRTGAEQYF
TRBJ2-1,-,TRBD1,TRBV4-2,TGTGCCAGCAGCCCGAGGACAGGGGGGAACAATGAGCAGTTCTTC,CASSPRTGGNNEQFF
TRBJ2-7,-,-,TRBV29-1,TGCAGCGTGGTTCTCCTCAACTCCTACGAGCAGTACTTC,CSVVLLNSYEQYF
TRBJ2-3,-,TRBD2,TRBV7-2,TGTGCCAGCAGCTTAGCCCGGCGGGGGAGCACAGATACGCAGTATTTT,CASSLARRGSTDTQYF
TRBJ2-3,-,TRBD2,TRBV4-1,TGCGCCAGCAGCCAGAAGATAACGGGACTAGCGGGCACAGATACGCAGTATTTT,CASSQKITGLAGTDTQYF
TRBJ2-3,few,-,TRBV4-3,TGCGCCAGCAGCGAAAGATCCCAGGATACGCAGTATTTT,CASSERSQDTQYF
TRBJ1-1,-,-,TRBV4-1,TGCGCCAGCAGCCTCGAGCAGTCAGGGCACACTGAAGCTTTCTTT,CASSLEQSGHTEAFF
TRBJ2-5,-,TRBD1,TRBV29-1,TGCAGCGTTGAAACAGACAGGGTTAGAGAGACCCAGTACTTC,CSVETDRVRETQYF